These T cell receptor beta chains were read from a single sample in a study of shared clonotypes between healthy human individuals. TCRdb keeps only in-frame clones here, not all; method: immunoSEQ multiplex PCR. This repertoire shows approximately 2.1 million clones, more than 80% found once; its top ten account for 0.39%. Sequencing was performed on naive CD4+ T cells from PBMCs. The receptors originated from a man younger than 30 in good health. Some clones in this sample may be carry-over from other donors' samples. CDR3s include the opening cysteine and the closing phenylalanine or tryptophan. A D gene is named only where the DNA matches it firmly. Clone sizes are given selectively: once, few, many, or a class where the clone is expanded.

V	D	J	size	CDR3	DNA
TRBV2	.	TRBJ2-3	.	CASSEAQEYF	TGTGCCAGCAGTGAAGCGCAAGAGTATTTT
TRBV7-3	TRBD2	TRBJ2-3	.	CASSDLAGGTTDTQYF	TGTGCCAGCAGCGACCTAGCGGGAGGTACCACAGATACGCAGTATTTT
TRBV5-4	.	TRBJ2-5	.	CASSSPRQETQYF	TGTGCCAGCAGCTCCCCGCGCCAAGAGACCCAGTACTTC
TRBV5-1	.	TRBJ2-5	.	CASSFPPEETQYF	TGCGCCAGCAGCTTTCCCCCGGAGGAGACCCAGTACTTC
TRBV7-3	.	TRBJ2-1	.	CASSSEPGPSLLF	TGTGCCAGCAGCTCGGAACCGGGACCGAGTCTGCTCTTC
TRBV19	TRBD1	TRBJ1-5	.	CASSRGQGPNQPQHF	TGTGCCAGTAGTAGGGGACAGGGGCCCAATCAGCCCCAGCATTTT
TRBV5-4	.	TRBJ1-4	.	CASSLRQTATNEKLFF	TGTGCCAGCAGCTTGAGGCAGACCGCAACTAATGAAAAACTGTTTTTT
TRBV7-9	TRBD1	TRBJ1-4	few	CASSPRGRDEKLFF	TGTGCCAGCAGCCCTAGGGGGCGCGATGAAAAACTGTTTTTT
TRBV5-1	.	TRBJ2-7	.	CASSLGVFGSYEQYF	TGCGCCAGCAGCTTGGGGGTATTCGGCTCCTACGAGCAGTACTTC
TRBV9	.	TRBJ1-3	.	CASCKGGDLGNTIYF	TGTGCCAGCTGTAAAGGGGGGGACCTTGGAAACACCATATATTTT
TRBV21-1	.	TRBJ2-5	.	CASASGADQETQYF	TGTGCCAGCGCTAGCGGGGCAGACCAAGAGACCCAGTACTTC
TRBV9	.	TRBJ2-2	.	CASSVIVTGELFF	TGTGCCAGCAGCGTTATTGTTACCGGGGAGCTGTTTTTT
TRBV29-1	TRBD2	TRBJ2-3	.	CSVDSGIDTQYF	TGCAGCGTTGATAGCGGGATAGATACGCAGTATTTT
TRBV9	.	TRBJ1-3	.	CASSVRDGNTIYF	TGTGCCAGCAGCGTCCGGGATGGGAACACCATATATTTT
TRBV9	TRBD1	TRBJ1-3	.	CASGPQGSGNTIYF	TGTGCCAGCGGACCACAGGGGAGTGGAAACACCATATATTTT
TRBV28	TRBD1	TRBJ1-2	few	CASGVRTGDGYTF	TGTGCCAGCGGAGTCCGGACAGGGGATGGCTACACCTTC
TRBV5-1	.	TRBJ1-4	.	CASTSGLVREKLFF	TGCGCCAGCACATCCGGACTAGTGCGTGAAAAACTGTTTTTT
TRBV14	.	TRBJ2-7	.	CASSQVSGGSYEQYF	TGTGCCAGCAGCCAAGTTTCCGGGGGTTCCTACGAGCAGTACTTC
TRBV19	.	TRBJ1-2	once	CASSIGGAGYGYTF	TGTGCCAGTAGTATAGGAGGGGCAGGGTATGGCTACACCTTC
TRBV4-1	.	TRBJ1-2	.	CASSQDRGGRDYGYTF	TGCGCCAGCAGCCAAGACCGGGGTGGCAGGGACTATGGCTACACCTTC
TRBV28	.	TRBJ2-3	once	CASQEGGVDTQYF	TGTGCCAGCCAGGAGGGGGGAGTCGATACGCAGTATTTT
TRBV5-6	.	TRBJ2-7	.	CASSLASGQLTYEQYF	TGTGCCAGCAGCTTGGCCTCCGGACAGTTAACCTACGAGCAGTACTTC
TRBV7-9	.	TRBJ1-3	.	CASSTTQGSGNTIYF	TGTGCCAGCAGCACAACTCAGGGGTCCGGAAACACCATATATTTT
TRBV2	.	TRBJ2-7	.	CASLVGGYEQYF	TGTGCCAGCCTGGTAGGGGGTTACGAGCAGTACTTC
TRBV5-1	.	TRBJ1-1	once	CASSLDRGPGNTEAFF	TGCGCCAGCAGCTTGGATCGGGGGCCGGGGAACACTGAAGCTTTCTTT
TRBV15	TRBD2	TRBJ2-3	once	CATSTSGTENTQYF	TGTGCCACCAGCACTAGCGGGACAGAAAATACGCAGTATTTT
TRBV7-3	.	TRBJ2-7	.	CASSLRGGYEQYF	TGTGCCAGCAGCTTACGGGGTGGCTACGAGCAGTACTTC
TRBV28	.	TRBJ1-1	.	CASSFGRRKWGNTEAFF	TGTGCCAGCAGTTTTGGCAGGAGAAAATGGGGAAACACTGAAGCTTTCTTT
TRBV6-1	TRBD1	TRBJ1-5	.	CASSETGGNQPQHF	TGTGCCAGCAGCGAGACAGGGGGGAATCAGCCCCAGCATTTT
TRBV7-2	TRBD1	TRBJ2-7	.	CASSRIGTVSYEQYF	TGTGCCAGCAGCCGAATTGGGACAGTTTCCTACGAGCAGTACTTC
TRBV28	TRBD2	TRBJ2-5	.	CASRTSGRVETQYF	TGTGCCAGCAGGACTAGCGGGAGAGTAGAGACCCAGTACTTC
TRBV18	.	TRBJ1-5	once	CASSPWESNQPQHF	TGTGCCAGCTCACCGTGGGAGAGCAATCAGCCCCAGCATTTT
TRBV10-1	.	TRBJ2-7	.	CARLRDYSYEQYF	TGCGCCCGACTACGGGATTACTCCTACGAGCAGTACTTC
TRBV29-1	.	TRBJ2-3	.	CSVGGRGADTQYF	TGCAGCGTTGGGGGCAGGGGCGCGGATACGCAGTATTTT
TRBV30	TRBD2	TRBJ2-1	.	CAWTSGKTGEQFF	TGTGCCTGGACTAGCGGGAAAACGGGTGAGCAGTTCTTC
TRBV5-1	.	TRBJ1-1	few	CASSLESTRSTEAFF	TGCGCCAGCAGCTTGGAAAGTACTCGGAGCACTGAAGCTTTCTTT
TRBV25-1	TRBD2	TRBJ2-1	.	CASSYRGGGSYNEQFF	TGTGCCAGCAGCTACCGCGGCGGGGGCTCCTACAATGAGCAGTTCTTC
TRBV7-9	.	TRBJ1-4	.	CASSPSTTGVYEKLFF	TGTGCCAGCAGCCCATCGACGACCGGGGTTTATGAAAAACTGTTTTTT
TRBV11-3	TRBD2	TRBJ2-3	.	CASSSAGADTQYF	TGTGCCAGCAGCTCGGCGGGAGCAGATACGCAGTATTTT
TRBV14	TRBD2	TRBJ2-3	.	CASSQNPGTSGKNTDTQYF	TGTGCCAGCAGCCAAAACCCCGGGACTAGCGGGAAAAACACAGATACGCAGTATTTT
TRBV18	TRBD1	TRBJ2-5	.	CASSPDRGGTQYF	TGTGCCAGCTCACCGGACAGGGGAGGGACCCAGTACTTC
TRBV6-6	TRBD2	TRBJ2-7	.	CASKSGALRYEQYF	TGTGCCAGCAAGAGCGGGGCTCTACGCTACGAGCAGTACTTC
TRBV11-2	.	TRBJ2-2	.	CASSLRRDGELFF	TGTGCCAGCAGCTTAAGGAGAGACGGGGAGCTGTTTTTT
TRBV28	TRBD1	TRBJ2-7	.	CASSPPSGTASYEQYF	TGTGCCAGCAGTCCCCCTTCAGGGACAGCCTCCTACGAGCAGTACTTC
TRBV6-5	.	TRBJ2-7	.	CASRTGSKYYEQYF	TGTGCCAGCAGAACAGGCTCAAAGTACTACGAGCAGTACTTC
TRBV5-6	.	TRBJ2-7	once	CASSLETNYEQYF	TGTGCCAGCAGCTTGGAGACAAACTACGAGCAGTACTTC
TRBV5-4	TRBD1	TRBJ1-2	.	CASSPGGAGGAGYGYTF	TGTGCCAGCAGCCCCGGTGGGGCAGGGGGCGCCGGCTATGGCTACACCTTC
TRBV11-2	.	TRBJ2-1	.	CASSGGINEQFF	TGTGCCAGCAGCGGAGGCATCAATGAGCAGTTCTTC
TRBV5-1	.	TRBJ1-3	once	CASSPGTHISGNTIYF	TGCGCCAGCAGCCCAGGGACTCATATCTCTGGAAACACCATATATTTT
TRBV5-6	.	TRBJ2-7	.	CASSPSGVDGYEQYF	TGTGCCAGCAGCCCATCCGGAGTAGATGGCTACGAGCAGTACTTC
TRBV10-3	.	TRBJ1-1	.	CAISETGVGAFF	TGTGCCATCAGTGAGACGGGGGTAGGAGCTTTCTTT
TRBV9	.	TRBJ1-2	.	CASSAQGTGYTF	TGTGCCAGCAGCGCGCAGGGAACCGGCTACACCTTC
TRBV27	.	TRBJ2-1	.	CASRGGGQFF	TGTGCCAGCAGGGGGGGAGGGCAGTTCTTC
TRBV5-1	TRBD2	TRBJ2-3	.	CASSFLAGLTDTQYF	TGCGCCAGCAGCTTTCTAGCGGGACTCACGGATACGCAGTATTTT
TRBV4-1	.	TRBJ2-1	.	CASSQVGVGNEQFF	TGCGCCAGCAGCCAAGTTGGCGTAGGGAATGAGCAGTTCTTC
TRBV5-8	TRBD2	TRBJ2-5	.	CASSSGAGVVLETQYF	TGTGCCAGCAGCTCGGGAGCGGGAGTCGTCTTAGAGACCCAGTACTTC
TRBV7-3	.	TRBJ2-3	.	CASSSQAPGTDTQYF	TGTGCCAGCAGCTCACAAGCCCCGGGAACAGATACGCAGTATTTT
TRBV7-2	TRBD1	TRBJ2-7	.	CASSLRDRVVEEQYF	TGTGCCAGCAGCTTAAGGGACAGGGTAGTAGAGGAGCAGTACTTC
TRBV27	TRBD1	TRBJ1-1	once	CASRKLARPGQGRGRAEAFF	TGTGCCAGCAGAAAACTCGCTAGGCCGGGACAGGGGCGAGGTAGAGCTGAAGCTTTCTTT
TRBV15	.	TRBJ1-2	.	CATSRDPGRTGYTF	TGTGCCACCAGCAGAGATCCTGGACGTACAGGCTACACCTTC